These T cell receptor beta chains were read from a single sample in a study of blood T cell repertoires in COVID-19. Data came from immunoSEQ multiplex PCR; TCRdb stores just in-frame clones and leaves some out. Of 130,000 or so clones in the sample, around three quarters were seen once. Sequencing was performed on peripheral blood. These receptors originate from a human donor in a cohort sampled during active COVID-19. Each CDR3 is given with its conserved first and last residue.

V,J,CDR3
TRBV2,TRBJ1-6,CASMRGQGISPLHF
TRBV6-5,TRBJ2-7,CASSHRDYEQYF
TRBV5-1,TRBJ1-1,CASSSLEGNTEAFF
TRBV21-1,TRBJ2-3,CASSKVTGDTQYF
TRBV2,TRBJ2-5,CASSEADSGAYQETQYF
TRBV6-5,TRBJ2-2,CASSYSGTVNTGELFF
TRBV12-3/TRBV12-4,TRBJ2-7,CASSSGQPYEQYF
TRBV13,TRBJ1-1,CASSAVHGTGDVNTEAFF
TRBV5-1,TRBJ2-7,CASSLEGTTTGYEQYF
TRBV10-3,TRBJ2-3,CAISEAASGGDDTQYF
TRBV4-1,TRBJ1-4,CASSQESLTGGLGNEKLFF
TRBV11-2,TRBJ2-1,CASRPTSGGAHNEQFF
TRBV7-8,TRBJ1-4,CASSPAPGDNEKLFF
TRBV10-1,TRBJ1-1,CASTGTENTEAFF
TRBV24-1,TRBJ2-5,CATGASGGAEETQYF
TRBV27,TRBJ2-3,CASTKRGRGDTQYF
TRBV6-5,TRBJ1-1,CASSRGQVNTEAFF
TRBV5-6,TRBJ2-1,CASSLRAGGYNEQFF
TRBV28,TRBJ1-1,CASSLSGRALEAFF
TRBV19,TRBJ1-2,CASSFLGQGDGYTF
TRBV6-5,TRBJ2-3,CASLTGPRDTQYF
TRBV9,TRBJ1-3,CASSPTPGQGVSGNTIYF
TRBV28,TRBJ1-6,CASSGDSLRSPLHF
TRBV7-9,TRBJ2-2,CASSLNPKEGELFF
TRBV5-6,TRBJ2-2,CASSRTAGVVTGELFF
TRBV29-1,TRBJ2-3,CSVGGGRVPPDTQYF
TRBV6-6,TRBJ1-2,CASSYGTASNYGYTF
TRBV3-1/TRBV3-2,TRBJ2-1,CASSQWAGGPQFF
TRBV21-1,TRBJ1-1,CASSKFTGRTEAFF
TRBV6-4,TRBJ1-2,CASSDSDKGDWRYGYTF
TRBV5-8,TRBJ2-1,CASSRDRNNEQFF
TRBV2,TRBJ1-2,CASSEWGQPTNYGYTF
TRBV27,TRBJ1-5,CASSFGGDQPQHF
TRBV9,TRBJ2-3,CASSVTSTDTQYF
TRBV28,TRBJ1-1,CASSDQGRVKEAFF
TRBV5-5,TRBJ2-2,CASSLDFGRGPTGELFF
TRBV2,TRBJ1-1,CASSPRGGPTEAFF